The 31 T cell receptor beta chains reported below all come from one sample, sequenced in a study of human T cells and chemical hapten exposure. TCRdb re-called the RACE reads through MiXCR, storing one row per CDR3 protein. The table has approximately 110,000 distinct CDR3 sequences, more than 7% seen once. Documented time point: patch test 2, 6 weeks after DPC sensitization. The treatment here: therapeutic diphenylcyclopropenone sensitization with weekly scalp DPC. The sample consisted of whole blood, taken in connection with sensitization to the hapten diphenylcyclopropenone (DPC). These receptors all come from a woman aged 40 to 50 with alopecia areata. Some clones in this sample may be carry-over from other donors' samples.

This clonotype occurred a few times. The chain uses TRBV5-4 and TRBJ2-3; D might be TRBD1 or TRBD2, each matching 6 bases. From germline, CDR1 is SGHNT and CDR2 YYREEE (reference sequence). This CDR3 comprises 16 residues. V was clipped by 4 bases and J by 2 bases, with 17 bases between them. The CDR3 nucleotides are TGTGCCAGCAGCCCGAGTAGGGGGGCGGCCACAGATACGCAGTATTTT. Amino acid sequence: CASSPSRGAATDTQYF.

The J gene is TRBJ2-2, the V gene TRBV4-3; the D is unclear. CDR3 size: 14 residues. V dropped 1 base and J dropped 3 bases, with 6 bases sitting between them. The germline CDR1 and CDR2 sequences are LGHNA and YSLEER. CDR3 residues: CASSQALHTGELFF. The CDR3 coding sequence is TGCGCCAGCAGCCAAGCACTCCACACCGGGGAGCTGTTTTTT.

This clonotype was observed many times. The CDR3 sequence is CASSPEAGAGYGYTF. For the CDR3, the DNA is TGCGCCAGCAGCCCGGAGGCTGGGGCGGGCTATGGCTACACCTTC. The chain uses TRBV4-3 and TRBJ1-2; TRBD1 might be the D (5 bases). Germline V gives CDR1 LGHNA, CDR2 YSLEER. This CDR3 is built from 15 residues. Trimming removed 4 bases at V and 4 bases at J, with 16 bases between.

There are a few counts of this clonotype. The chain joins TRBV6-5 to TRBJ2-7; perhaps TRBD1 as D (6 bases). CDR3 size: 14 residues. CDR1 and CDR2 from the germline V gene are MNHEY and SVGAGI. Trimming cost V 7 bases and J 6 bases, with 19 bases left between them. The CDR3: CASTRDAGVSEQYF. The CDR3 DNA is TGTGCCAGCACCAGGGATGCAGGGGTGAGCGAGCAGTACTTC.

This clonotype was seen at least ten times. This sequence joins TRBV7-8 and TRBJ2-7; D remains ambiguous. The V end was cut by 2 bases, the J end by 2 bases, with 10 bases between. CDR3 size: 14 residues. Germline V gene sequence: CDR1 SGHVS, CDR2 FQNEAQ. CDR3 in amino acids: CASSLSQAPYEQYF. Here the CDR3 DNA reads TGTGCCAGCAGCTTAAGTCAGGCCCCCTACGAGCAGTACTTC.

This clonotype was observed a handful of times. The CDR3 region is CASRSDGRYGYTF. DNA of the CDR3: TGTGCCAGCAGGTCGGACGGCCGATATGGCTACACCTTC. This sequence joins TRBV6-2 or TRBV6-3 and TRBJ1-2; D remains ambiguous. Germline values: CDR1 MNHEY, CDR2 SVGEGT. The V end lost 6 bases, the J end lost 5 bases, and 13 bases lay between the germline ends. The length of the CDR3 is 13 residues.

This clonotype was seen only a few times. This chain uses TRBV7-2 with TRBJ2-4; 11 nucleotides align to TRBD2. Germline V CDR1 and CDR2: SGHTA, FQGNSA. This CDR3 region has 18 residues. With 2 bases clipped from V and 0 bases from J, the junction kept 6 bases outside the gene matches. The CDR3 is CASSLRASGGIAKNIQYF. Written as DNA, the CDR3 is TGTGCCAGCAGCTTAAGGGCTAGCGGGGGGATAGCCAAAAACATTCAGTACTTC.

This clonotype came up many times. The rearrangement joins TRBV9 to TRBJ1-2, with 8 bases identical to TRBD1. The CDR3 extends over 16 amino acids. The germline V gene has CDR1 SGDLS and CDR2 YYNGEE. The V segment lost 5 bases and the J segment 4 bases; nucleotides outside the gene matches: 13. The CDR3 DNA reads TGTGCCAGCAGTAACCCAGCAGGGGGCAAGAGCTATGGCTACACCTTC. This codes for CASSNPAGGKSYGYTF.

The chain has TRBV7-9 and TRBJ2-7, with 8 bases lining up with TRBD1. Germline values: CDR1 SEHNR, CDR2 FQNEAQ (reference sequence). After removal of 1 base from V and 5 bases from J, the junction contained 7 bases not matched to a gene. The CDR3 loop spans 15 amino acids. CDR3 nucleotide sequence: TGTGCCAGCAGCTTAGTCCAGACAGGGGTCGACGAGCAGTACTTC. It yields the protein CASSLVQTGVDEQYF.

This clonotype was seen ten or more times. V usage is TRBV19 and J usage is TRBJ2-1; a weak D match, TRBD2 (6 bases). This CDR3 has 18 amino acids. Per the germline V gene, CDR1 is LNHDA and CDR2 is SQIVND (reference sequence). V was shortened by 5 bases and J by 4 bases, with 24 bases between the two germline ends. The CDR3 spells CASSGQNARLEFYNEQFF. The CDR3 nucleotides read TGTGCCAGTAGTGGTCAAAATGCGCGACTAGAGTTTTACAATGAGCAGTTCTTC.

The chain carries TRBV28 and TRBJ1-3; maybe TRBD1 (5 bases). This CDR3 contains 16 residues. V was clipped by 1 base and J by 2 bases, with 12 bases between them. Looked up from germline, CDR1 is MDHEN and CDR2 is SYDVKM. CDR3 nucleotide sequence: TGTGCCAGCAGTTTATCGGGGGTACGAGCTGGAAACACCATATATTTT. Amino acid sequence: CASSLSGVRAGNTIYF.

The V gene is TRBV5-6, the J gene TRBJ1-2; D is ambiguous. The CDR3 consists of 14 residues. V gave up 0 bases and J gave up 2 bases, with 8 bases separating them. Germline CDR1 reads SGHDT; CDR2 reads YYEEEE. The CDR3 reads CASSLVEENYGYTF. For the CDR3, the DNA is TGTGCCAGCAGCTTGGTGGAGGAGAACTATGGCTACACCTTC.

In the case of this clonotype: This may arise from a read error, as a much more abundant clone is one base away. The V and J genes are TRBV7-9 and TRBJ2-7; a weak D match, TRBD2 (6 bases). This CDR3 region has 13 residues. Germline-derived CDR1 and CDR2 are SEHNR and FQNEAQ (reference sequence). The CDR3 sequence is CASSRDLTYGQYF. The CDR3 DNA follows: TGTGCCAGCAGCCGGGACTTAACCTACGGGCAGTACTTC.

This clonotype has ten or more counts. The rearrangement links TRBV28 to TRBJ2-6; TRBD1 matches at 7 bases. V lost 7 bases and J lost 4; bases outside the gene matches: 10. Per germline, CDR1 MDHEN and CDR2 SYDVKM. The CDR3 is 16 amino acids. CDR3 bases: TGTGCCAGCACCCAGGGGGTCGGGCTCGGGGCCAACGTCCTGACTTTC. Protein: CASTQGVGLGANVLTF.

This clonotype turned up a few times. The V gene is TRBV12-3 or TRBV12-4, the J gene TRBJ2-1, with a tentative D call TRBD2 (6 bases). V was pared by 0 bases and J by 7 bases, with 13 bases between. The CDR3 consists of 15 residues. CDR3 residues: CASSLAGGTLNEQFF. CDR3 bases: TGTGCCAGCAGTTTAGCGGGCGGGACCTTAAATGAGCAGTTCTTC.

Ten or more counts support this clonotype. V usage is TRBV25-1 and J usage is TRBJ2-7; no clear D gene. CDR1 is MGHDK and CDR2 is SYGVNS in the germline V gene. This CDR3 has 15 residues. The V end lost 0 bases, the J end lost 0 bases, and 9 bases lay between the germline ends. CDR3 amino acids: CASSEYRQSSYEQYF. CDR3 nucleotides: TGTGCCAGCAGTGAATACCGGCAGAGCTCCTACGAGCAGTACTTC.

CDR3 residues: CASRGAGGHSYEQYF. The CDR3, as DNA: TGTGCCAGTAGAGGGGCAGGGGGACACTCCTACGAGCAGTACTTC. This rearrangement joins TRBV19 to TRBJ2-7, with TRBD1 matching 7 bases. Germline V CDR1 and CDR2: LNHDA, SQIVND (reference sequence). CDR3 length: 15 residues. J lost 0 bases, V lost 6 bases, and 8 bases had no gene match.

The chain links TRBV13 to TRBJ1-1, with D possibly matching TRBD1 (6 bases). Trimming removed 5 bases at V and 8 bases at J, with 21 bases between. From germline, CDR1 is PRHDT and CDR2 FYEKMQ (reference sequence). This CDR3 has 15 amino acids. The CDR3 coding sequence is TGTGCCAGCAGCCTCCGCCGGGGGCGAGGTTGGGAAGCTTTCTTT. Translating it yields CASSLRRGRGWEAFF.

This clonotype came up many times. The chain recombines TRBV19 with TRBJ1-5; a possible D gene is TRBD1 (5 bases). Germline CDR1 reads LNHDA; CDR2 reads SQIVND (reference sequence). CDR3 length: 12 amino acids. V was pared by 5 bases and J by 5 bases, with 7 bases between. The CDR3 DNA sequence: TGTGCCAGTAGTGGCAGGGATCAGCCCCAGCATTTT. It codes for CASSGRDQPQHF.

V and J are TRBV7-9 and TRBJ2-1, with 8 nucleotides matching TRBD1. Per germline, CDR1 SEHNR and CDR2 FQNEAQ (reference sequence). V was clipped by 4 bases and J by 2 bases; unmatched bases: 13. The CDR3 is made up of 18 amino acids. CDR3 sequence reads: CASSSTGQGGRAYNEQFF. CDR3 bases: TGTGCCAGCAGCTCGACCGGACAGGGAGGAAGGGCCTACAATGAGCAGTTCTTC.

This clonotype has more than one count but fewer than ten. The chain has TRBV6-5 and TRBJ1-1; D possibly corresponds to TRBD1 (5 bases). Germline V gene sequence: CDR1 MNHEY, CDR2 SVGAGI. The CDR3 covers 13 residues. Trimming cost V 2 bases and J 8 bases, with 12 bases left between them. Here the CDR3 DNA reads TGTGCCAGCAGTTACCCCCCCCAGGGCGAAGCTTTCTTT. Its translation: CASSYPPQGEAFF.

The rearrangement joins TRBV6-5 to TRBJ1-5, with a weak D call TRBD1 (5 bases). CDR3 length: 15 amino acids. V lost 2 bases and J lost 7, with 15 bases in between. CDR1 MNHEY and CDR2 SVGAGI come from the germline V gene. The CDR3 DNA reads as TGTGCCAGCAGTTACGCAGCAGGGCTAAACCAGCCCCAGCATTTT. Translation gives CASSYAAGLNQPQHF.

This clonotype was detected a few times. The chain employs TRBV7-2 and TRBJ2-4, with unresolved D. Looked up from germline, CDR1 is SGHTA and CDR2 is FQGNSA. V lost 3 bases and J 1 base, leaving 7 bases between the germline ends. The CDR3 is 14 amino acids. The CDR3 is CASSFGQAKNIQYF. The CDR3 bases are TGTGCCAGCAGCTTCGGGCAGGCCAAAAACATTCAGTACTTC.

The chain recombines TRBV3-1 with TRBJ2-7; 7 bases match TRBD2. This CDR3 has 15 amino acids. Germline V gene lookup returns CDR1 LGHDT and CDR2 YNNKEL (reference sequence). V was clipped by 4 bases and J by 6 bases; unmatched bases: 12. CDR3 coding DNA: TGTGCCAGCAGCCTCGGCGGGGGTCCCTTGGGCGAGCAGTACTTC. This gives the protein CASSLGGGPLGEQYF.

This clonotype was counted many times. This chain connects TRBV7-8 to TRBJ1-1; no clear D gene. CDR1 is SGHVS and CDR2 is FQNEAQ in the germline V gene. V was shortened by 3 bases and J by 8 bases, with 13 bases between the two germline ends. This CDR3 has 13 amino acids. This CDR3 is CASSFRRAMEAFF. In nucleotides, the CDR3 is TGTGCCAGCAGCTTTAGAAGGGCGATGGAAGCTTTCTTT.

This clonotype was detected many times. The chain recombines TRBV28 with TRBJ2-3, with 10 bases fitting TRBD2. The CDR3 loop spans 16 amino acids. CDR1 and CDR2 from the germline V gene are MDHEN and SYDVKM. With 5 bases clipped from V and 2 bases from J, the junction kept 7 bases outside the gene matches. This CDR3 reads CASSEPSGGFTDTQYF. In DNA, the CDR3 is TGTGCCAGCAGTGAGCCTAGCGGGGGCTTCACAGATACGCAGTATTTT. Supplemented by reference TRBV28 and TRBJ2-3, the full variable domain reads DVKVTQSSRYLVKRTGEKVFLECVQDMDHENMFWYRQDPGLGLRLIYFSYDVKMKEKGDIPEGYSVSREKKERFSLILESASTNQTSMYLCASSEPSGGFTDTQYFGPGTRLTVL.

The chain employs TRBV4-2 and TRBJ2-2, with unresolved D. Per germline, CDR1 LGHNA and CDR2 YNFKEQ. V was trimmed by 0 bases and J by 1 base, leaving 6 bases between them. CDR3 size: 15 residues. The CDR3 region has the DNA TGTGCCAGCAGCCAAGAAGGTGGGAACACCGGGGAGCTGTTTTTT. Protein product: CASSQEGGNTGELFF.

The chain joins TRBV12-5 to TRBJ2-1; the match to TRBD1 covers 8 bases. The CDR3 consists of 15 residues. V was pared by 6 bases and J by 7 bases, with 11 bases of the junction left unmatched. The germline gives CDR1 LGHNT, CDR2 FRNRAP. The chain's CDR3 is CASGLGQGAKNEQFF. In DNA, the CDR3 is TGTGCTAGTGGCTTAGGGCAGGGGGCGAAAAATGAGCAGTTCTTC. The entire variable domain, with the rest obtained from reference TRBV12-5 and TRBJ2-1, is as follows: DARVTQTPRHKVTEMGQEVTMRCQPILGHNTVFWYRQTMMQGLELLAYFRNRAPLDDSGMPKDRFSAEMPDATLATLKIQPSEPRDSAVYFCASGLGQGAKNEQFFGPGTRLTVL.

This clonotype has more than one count but fewer than ten. This sequence joins TRBV11-2 and TRBJ1-2; D unresolved. V was trimmed by 4 bases and J by 4 bases, leaving 10 bases between them. CDR3 length equals 13 residues. CDR1 SGHAT and CDR2 FQNNGV come from the germline V gene. CDR3 nucleotides: TGTGCCAGCAGCTCGTTCATGAGCTATGGCTACACCTTC. It translates to CASSSFMSYGYTF.

This clonotype has more than one count but fewer than ten. The genes are TRBV7-9 and TRBJ1-5, with a tentative D call TRBD1 (5 bases). The CDR3 runs to 14 residues. Trimming removed 5 bases at V and 6 bases at J, with 14 bases between. CDR1 is SEHNR and CDR2 is FQNEAQ in the germline V gene (reference sequence). CDR3 coding DNA: TGTGCCAGCAGCCGCGTGGGGCCAGGTCAGCCCCAGCATTTT. Translating gives CASSRVGPGQPQHF.

This rearrangement joins TRBV15 to TRBJ1-3; D possibly corresponds to TRBD1 (6 bases). This CDR3 comprises 16 residues. Deletions cut 0 bases from V and 0 bases from J, with 9 bases between. Germline lookup yields CDR1 LNHNV and CDR2 YYDKDF (reference sequence). CDR3 DNA: TGTGCCACCAGCAGAGAGGACAGCCTCTCTGGAAACACCATATATTTT. Protein sequence: CATSREDSLSGNTIYF.